The clone carrying this T cell receptor (beta chain) was detected a few times. As yet, its antigen is unknown. The data were obtained in a study of long-term antiretroviral therapy in people with HIV. General observations from the study: It was not possible to obtain data on ART adherence, viral resistance or therapy changes. In HIV, the repertoires covered a tighter span of CDR3 lengths than in controls.

Researchers ran immunoSEQ v3.0 at survey level. The data were produced by immunoSEQ multiplex PCR, yet TCRdb's version contains in-frame clones alone and is incomplete. This sample has tens of thousands of clones, with approximately 85% found just once. None of the participants with HIV were treated outside the United States. The CDR3 is 15 amino acids. Trimming removed 3 bases at V and 3 bases at J, with 14 bases between. Germline assignment: CDR1 MGHRA and CDR2 YSYEKL. This chain uses TRBV4-1 with TRBJ1-2, with TRBD1 as a possible D gene (6 bases). The TCR comes from a man younger than 30 with HIV. Sequencing was performed on unsorted PBMCs, taken 0.8 years before starting antiretroviral therapy. The chain's CDR3 is CASSQAGDGYYGYTF. For the CDR3, the DNA is TGCGCCAGCAGCCAGGCAGGGGACGGCTACTATGGCTACACCTTC.